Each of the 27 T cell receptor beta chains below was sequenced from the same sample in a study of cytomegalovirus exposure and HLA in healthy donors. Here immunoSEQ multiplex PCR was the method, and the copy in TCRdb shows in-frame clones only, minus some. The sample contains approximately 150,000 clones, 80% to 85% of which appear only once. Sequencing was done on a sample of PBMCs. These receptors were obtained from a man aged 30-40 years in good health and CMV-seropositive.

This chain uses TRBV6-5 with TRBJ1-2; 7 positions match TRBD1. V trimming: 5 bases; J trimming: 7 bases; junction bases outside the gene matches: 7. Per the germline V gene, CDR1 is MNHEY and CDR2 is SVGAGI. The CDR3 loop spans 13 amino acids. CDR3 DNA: TGTGCCAGCAGTGACCGGGACAGAGGTGGCTACACCTTC. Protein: CASSDRDRGGYTF.

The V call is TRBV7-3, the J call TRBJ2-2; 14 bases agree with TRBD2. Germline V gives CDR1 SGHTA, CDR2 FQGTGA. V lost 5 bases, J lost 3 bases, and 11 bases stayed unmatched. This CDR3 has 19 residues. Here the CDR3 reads CASSLGLAGVIGDTGELFF. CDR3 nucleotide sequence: TGTGCCAGCAGCCTGGGACTAGCGGGAGTAATAGGGGACACCGGGGAGCTGTTTTTT.

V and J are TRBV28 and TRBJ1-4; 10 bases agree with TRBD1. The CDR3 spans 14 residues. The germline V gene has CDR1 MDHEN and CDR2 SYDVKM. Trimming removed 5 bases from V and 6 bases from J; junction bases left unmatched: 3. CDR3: CASSTGTGDEKLFF. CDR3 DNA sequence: TGTGCCAGCAGTACCGGGACAGGGGATGAAAAACTGTTTTTT.

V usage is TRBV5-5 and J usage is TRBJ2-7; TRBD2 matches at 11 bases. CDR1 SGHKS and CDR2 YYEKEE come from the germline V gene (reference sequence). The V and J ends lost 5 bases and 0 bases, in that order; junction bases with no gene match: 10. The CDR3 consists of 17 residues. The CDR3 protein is CASRPGLAATSSYEQYF. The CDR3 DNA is TGTGCCAGCAGACCGGGACTAGCGGCCACCAGCTCCTACGAGCAGTACTTC.

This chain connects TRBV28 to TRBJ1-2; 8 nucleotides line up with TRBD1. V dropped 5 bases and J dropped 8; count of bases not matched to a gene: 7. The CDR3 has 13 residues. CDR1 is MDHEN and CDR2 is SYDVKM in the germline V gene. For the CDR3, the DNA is TGTGCCAGCAGTGGCCAGGGGGCGGGGGGCTACACCTTC. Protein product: CASSGQGAGGYTF.

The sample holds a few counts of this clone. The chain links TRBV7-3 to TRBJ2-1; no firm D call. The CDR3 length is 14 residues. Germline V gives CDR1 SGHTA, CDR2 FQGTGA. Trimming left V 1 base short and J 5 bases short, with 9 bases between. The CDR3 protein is CASSLSSINNEQFF. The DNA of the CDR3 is TGTGCCAGCAGCTTAAGCTCTATCAACAATGAGCAGTTCTTC.

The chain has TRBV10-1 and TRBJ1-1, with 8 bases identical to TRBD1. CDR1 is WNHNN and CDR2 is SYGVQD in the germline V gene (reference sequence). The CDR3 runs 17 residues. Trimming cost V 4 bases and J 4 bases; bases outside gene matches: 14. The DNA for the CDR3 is TGCGCCAGCAGTGCACTCCGCGAAACTGGACAGGGCACTGAAGCTTTCTTT. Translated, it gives CASSALRETGQGTEAFF.

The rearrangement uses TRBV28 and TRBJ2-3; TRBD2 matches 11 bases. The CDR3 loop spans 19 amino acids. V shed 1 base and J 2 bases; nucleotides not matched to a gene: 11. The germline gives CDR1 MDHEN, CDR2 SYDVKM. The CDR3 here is CASSLLGLAGGPDTDTQYF. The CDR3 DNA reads TGTGCCAGCAGTTTATTAGGGCTAGCGGGAGGCCCTGACACAGATACGCAGTATTTT.

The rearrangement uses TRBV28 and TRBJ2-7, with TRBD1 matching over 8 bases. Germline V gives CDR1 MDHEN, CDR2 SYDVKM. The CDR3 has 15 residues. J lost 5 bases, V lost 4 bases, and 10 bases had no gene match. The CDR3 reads CASSSAQGAKDEQYF. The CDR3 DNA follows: TGTGCCAGCAGTTCGGCTCAGGGGGCGAAAGACGAGCAGTACTTC.

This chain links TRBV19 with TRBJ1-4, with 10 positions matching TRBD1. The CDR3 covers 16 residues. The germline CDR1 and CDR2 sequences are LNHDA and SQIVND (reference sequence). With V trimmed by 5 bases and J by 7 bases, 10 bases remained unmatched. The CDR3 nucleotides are TGTGCCAGTAGTCCGCAGACAGGGGGCATCGGTGAAAAACTGTTTTTT. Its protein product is CASSPQTGGIGEKLFF.

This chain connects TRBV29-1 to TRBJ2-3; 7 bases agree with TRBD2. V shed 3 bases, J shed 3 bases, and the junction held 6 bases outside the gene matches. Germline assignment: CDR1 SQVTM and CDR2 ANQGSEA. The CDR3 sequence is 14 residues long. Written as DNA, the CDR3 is TGCAGCGTTGACAGCCCAGCGGGGACAGATACGCAGTATTTT. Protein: CSVDSPAGTDTQYF.

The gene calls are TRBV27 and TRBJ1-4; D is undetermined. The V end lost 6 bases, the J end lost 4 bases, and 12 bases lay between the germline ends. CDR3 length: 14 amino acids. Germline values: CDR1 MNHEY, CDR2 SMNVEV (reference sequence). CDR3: CASRPTDFNEKLFF. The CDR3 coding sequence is TGTGCCAGCAGACCAACAGATTTTAATGAAAAACTGTTTTTT.

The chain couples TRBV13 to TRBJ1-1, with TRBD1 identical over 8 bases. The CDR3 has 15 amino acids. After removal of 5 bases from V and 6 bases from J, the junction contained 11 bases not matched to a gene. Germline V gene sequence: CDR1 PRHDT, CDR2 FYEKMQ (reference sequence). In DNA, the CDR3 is TGTGCCAGCAGCCTTGGACAGGGTCGACGCGCTGAAGCTTTCTTT. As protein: CASSLGQGRRAEAFF.

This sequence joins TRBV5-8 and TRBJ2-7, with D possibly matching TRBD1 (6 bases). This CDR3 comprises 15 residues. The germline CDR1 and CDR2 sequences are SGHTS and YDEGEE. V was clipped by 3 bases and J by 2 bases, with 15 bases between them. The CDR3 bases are TGTGCCAGCAGCTCCCACAGGGTCCAGGCCTACGAGCAGTACTTC. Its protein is CASSSHRVQAYEQYF.

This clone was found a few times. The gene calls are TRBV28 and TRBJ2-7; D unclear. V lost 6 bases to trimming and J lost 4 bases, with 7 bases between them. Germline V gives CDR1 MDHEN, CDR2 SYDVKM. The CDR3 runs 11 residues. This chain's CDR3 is CASSINYEQYF. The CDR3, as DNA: TGTGCCAGCAGCATCAATTACGAGCAGTACTTC. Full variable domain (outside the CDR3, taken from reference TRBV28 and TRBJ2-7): DVKVTQSSRYLVKRTGEKVFLECVQDMDHENMFWYRQDPGLGLRLIYFSYDVKMKEKGDIPEGYSVSREKKERFSLILESASTNQTSMYLCASSINYEQYFGPGTRLTVT.

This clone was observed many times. This chain's CDR3 is CASSIGIETQYF. The CDR3 bases are TGTGCCAGCAGCATCGGGATTGAGACCCAGTACTTC. The rearrangement links TRBV5-5 to TRBJ2-5; possibly TRBD2 for D (5 bases). The CDR3 totals 12 residues. With 4 bases removed from V and 5 bases from J, the gap between germline ends came to 9 bases. The germline V gene encodes CDR1 SGHKS and CDR2 YYEKEE (reference sequence). The full variable domain, its missing parts supplied by reference TRBV5-5 and TRBJ2-5, is DAGVTQSPTHLIKTRGQQVTLRCSPISGHKSVSWYQQVLGQGPQFIFQYYEKEERGRGNFPDRFSARQFPNYSSELNVNALLLGDSALYLCASSIGIETQYFGPGTRLLVL.

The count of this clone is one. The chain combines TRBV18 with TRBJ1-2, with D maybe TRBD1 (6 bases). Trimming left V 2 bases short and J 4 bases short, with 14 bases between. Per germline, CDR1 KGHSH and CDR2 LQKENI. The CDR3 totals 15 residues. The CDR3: CASSPESGASYGYTF. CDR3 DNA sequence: TGTGCCAGCTCACCAGAATCAGGGGCGAGCTATGGCTACACCTTC.

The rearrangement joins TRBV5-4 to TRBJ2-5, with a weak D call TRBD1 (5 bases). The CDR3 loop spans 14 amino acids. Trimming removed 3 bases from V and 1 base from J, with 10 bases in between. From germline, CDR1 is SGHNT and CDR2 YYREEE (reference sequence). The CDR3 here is CASSSGQIQETQYF. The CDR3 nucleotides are TGTGCCAGCAGCTCCGGACAAATCCAAGAGACCCAGTACTTC.

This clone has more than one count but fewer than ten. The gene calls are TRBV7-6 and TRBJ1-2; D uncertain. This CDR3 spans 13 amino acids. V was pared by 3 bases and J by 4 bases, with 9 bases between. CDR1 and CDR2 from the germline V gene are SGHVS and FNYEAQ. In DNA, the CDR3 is TGTGCCAGCAGCTTCCCCGGCGGCTATGGCTACACCTTC. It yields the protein CASSFPGGYGYTF.

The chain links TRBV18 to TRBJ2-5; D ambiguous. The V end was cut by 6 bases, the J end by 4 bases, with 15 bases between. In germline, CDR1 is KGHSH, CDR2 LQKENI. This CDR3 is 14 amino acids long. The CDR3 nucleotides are TGTGCCAGCTCGATTTCCTCTGGGCCAGAGACCCAGTACTTC. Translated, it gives CASSISSGPETQYF.

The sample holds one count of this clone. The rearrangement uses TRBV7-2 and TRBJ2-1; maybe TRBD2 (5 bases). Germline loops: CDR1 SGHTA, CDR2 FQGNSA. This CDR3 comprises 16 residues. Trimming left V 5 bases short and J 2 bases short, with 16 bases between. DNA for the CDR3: TGTGCCAGCAGCCGCCGGGGATTGGGGACCTACAATGAGCAGTTCTTC. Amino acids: CASSRRGLGTYNEQFF.

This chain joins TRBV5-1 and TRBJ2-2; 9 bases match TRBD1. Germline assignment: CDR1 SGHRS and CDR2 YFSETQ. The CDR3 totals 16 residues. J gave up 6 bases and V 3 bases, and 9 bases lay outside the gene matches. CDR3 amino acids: CASSSRTGEDAGELFF. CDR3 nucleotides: TGCGCCAGCAGCTCCCGGACAGGGGAGGACGCCGGGGAGCTGTTTTTT.

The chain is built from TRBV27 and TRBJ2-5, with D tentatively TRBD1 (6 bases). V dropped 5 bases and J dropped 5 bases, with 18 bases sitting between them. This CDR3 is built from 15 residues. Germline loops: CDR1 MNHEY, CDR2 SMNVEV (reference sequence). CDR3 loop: CASSAGDTWGETQYF. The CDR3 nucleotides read TGTGCCAGCAGTGCAGGGGACACTTGGGGGGAGACCCAGTACTTC.

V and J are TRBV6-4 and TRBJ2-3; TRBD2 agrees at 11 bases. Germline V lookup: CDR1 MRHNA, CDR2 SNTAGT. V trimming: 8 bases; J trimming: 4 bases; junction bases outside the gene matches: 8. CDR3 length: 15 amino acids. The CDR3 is CASSRLAGSADTQYF. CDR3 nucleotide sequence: TGTGCCAGCTCCCGACTAGCGGGATCCGCAGATACGCAGTATTTT.

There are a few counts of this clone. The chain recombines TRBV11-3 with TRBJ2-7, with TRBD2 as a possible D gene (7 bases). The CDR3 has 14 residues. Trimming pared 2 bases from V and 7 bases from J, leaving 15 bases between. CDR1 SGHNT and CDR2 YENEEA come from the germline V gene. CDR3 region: CASSLSRTAGEQYF. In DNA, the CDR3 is TGTGCCAGCAGCTTATCTAGGACAGCGGGGGAGCAGTACTTC.

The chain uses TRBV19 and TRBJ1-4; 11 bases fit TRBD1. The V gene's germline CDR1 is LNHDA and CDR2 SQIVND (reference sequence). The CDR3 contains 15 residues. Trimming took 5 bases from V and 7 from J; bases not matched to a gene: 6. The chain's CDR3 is CASSPPGQGGEKLFF. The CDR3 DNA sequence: TGTGCCAGTAGTCCTCCGGGACAGGGGGGTGAAAAACTGTTTTTT.

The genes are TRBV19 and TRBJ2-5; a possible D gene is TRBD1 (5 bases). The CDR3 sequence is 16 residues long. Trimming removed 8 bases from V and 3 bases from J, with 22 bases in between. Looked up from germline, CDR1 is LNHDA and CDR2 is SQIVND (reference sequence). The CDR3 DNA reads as TGTGCCAGTGGTCCCTACCCTCGCCAGGGAAAAGAGACCCAGTACTTC. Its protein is CASGPYPRQGKETQYF.